This T cell receptor beta chain was obtained from a study of T-cell memory formation after mild COVID-19. Details on this clonotype: What it binds is not known.

5'RACE with constant-segment primers yielded barcoded, UMI-tagged TCR alpha and TCR beta cDNA libraries. TCRdb itself ran the 5' RACE reads through MiXCR, one entry per CDR3 protein. In the table there are tens of thousands of distinct CDR3 sequences, approximately 15% of which are singletons. The study, taken as a whole, reports: CM and EM subsets held most contracting CD4+ clones; EMRA held CD8+ ones. Clonal second-wave expansions that peaked on day 37 had unconfirmed SARS-CoV-2 specificity.

Sequencing was performed on PBMCs or a T cell subset sorted from them (not recorded which). The sequence was obtained from an adult woman who had mild COVID-19 (a few samples of this study predate the infection). Cell type and time point are not known.

Here the CDR3 DNA reads TGTGCCAGCAGACCGTCGGGCAGATCTAGGGGGCACACTGAAGCTTTCTTT. Translation gives CASRPSGRSRGHTEAFF. This sequence joins TRBV12-3 or TRBV12-4 and TRBJ1-1; the match to TRBD1 covers 7 bases. The CDR3 totals 17 residues. V was pared by 6 bases and J by 3 bases, with 16 bases of the junction left unmatched.